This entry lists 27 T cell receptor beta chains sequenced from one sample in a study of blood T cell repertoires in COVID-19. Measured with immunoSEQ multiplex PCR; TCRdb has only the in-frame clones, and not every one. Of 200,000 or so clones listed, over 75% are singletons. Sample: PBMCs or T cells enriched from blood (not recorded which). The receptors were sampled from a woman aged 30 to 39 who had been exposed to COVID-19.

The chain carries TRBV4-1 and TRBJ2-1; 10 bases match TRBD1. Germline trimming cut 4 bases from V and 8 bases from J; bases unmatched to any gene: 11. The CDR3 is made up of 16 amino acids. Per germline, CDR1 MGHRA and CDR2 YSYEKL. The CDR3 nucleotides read TGCGCCAGCAGCCCTGCCAGGACGACAGGGGGCCATGAGCAGTTCTTC. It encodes CASSPARTTGGHEQFF.

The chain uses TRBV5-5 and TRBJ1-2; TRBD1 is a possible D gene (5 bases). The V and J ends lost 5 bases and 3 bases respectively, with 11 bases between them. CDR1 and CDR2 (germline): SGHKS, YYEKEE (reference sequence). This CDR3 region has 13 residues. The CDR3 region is CASSLEGYYGYTF. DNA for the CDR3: TGTGCCAGCAGTCTGGAGGGGTACTATGGCTACACCTTC.

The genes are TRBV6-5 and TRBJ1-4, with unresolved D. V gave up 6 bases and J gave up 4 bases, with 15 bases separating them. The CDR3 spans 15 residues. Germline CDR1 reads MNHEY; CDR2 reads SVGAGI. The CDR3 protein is CASRGGRAGNEKLFF. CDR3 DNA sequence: TGTGCCAGCAGGGGAGGTCGGGCGGGTAATGAAAAACTGTTTTTT.

CDR3 region: CASSLQGDQPQHF. DNA of the CDR3: TGCGCCAGCAGCCTACAGGGTGATCAGCCCCAGCATTTT. J is TRBJ1-5 and V is TRBV5-1, with D maybe TRBD1 (6 bases). CDR3 size: 13 residues. Per the germline V gene, CDR1 is SGHRS and CDR2 is YFSETQ. The V end lost 4 bases, the J end lost 5 bases, and 10 bases lay between the germline ends. The full variable domain, rest sourced from reference TRBV5-1 and TRBJ1-5, is KAGVTQTPRYLIKTRGQQVTLSCSPISGHRSVSWYQQTPGQGLQFLFEYFSETQRNKGNFPGRFSGRQFSNSRSEMNVSTLELGDSALYLCASSLQGDQPQHFGDGTRLSIL.

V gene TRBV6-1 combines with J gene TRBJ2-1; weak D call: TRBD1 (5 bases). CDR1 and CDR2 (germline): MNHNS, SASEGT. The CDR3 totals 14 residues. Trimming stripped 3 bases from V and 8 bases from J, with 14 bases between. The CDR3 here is CASSESLVRDEQFF. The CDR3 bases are TGTGCCAGCAGTGAGTCGCTGGTCAGGGATGAGCAGTTCTTC.

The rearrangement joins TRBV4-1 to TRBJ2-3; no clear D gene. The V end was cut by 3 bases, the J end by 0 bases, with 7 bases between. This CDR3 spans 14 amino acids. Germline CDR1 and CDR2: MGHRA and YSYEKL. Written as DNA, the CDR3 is TGCGCCAGCAGCCAGCCACGGAGCACAGATACGCAGTATTTT. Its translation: CASSQPRSTDTQYF.

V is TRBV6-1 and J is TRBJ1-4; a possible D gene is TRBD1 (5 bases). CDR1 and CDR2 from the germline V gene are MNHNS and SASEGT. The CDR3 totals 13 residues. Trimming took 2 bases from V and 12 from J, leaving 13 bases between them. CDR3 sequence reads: CASSETQGSELFF. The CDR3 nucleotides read TGTGCCAGCAGTGAAACCCAGGGTTCAGAACTGTTTTTT.

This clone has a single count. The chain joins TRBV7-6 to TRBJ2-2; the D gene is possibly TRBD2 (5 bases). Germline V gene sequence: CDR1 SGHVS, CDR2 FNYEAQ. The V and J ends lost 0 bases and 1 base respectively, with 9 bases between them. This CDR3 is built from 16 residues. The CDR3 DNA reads TGTGCCAGCAGCTTAGCCAGCGGACGGAACACCGGGGAGCTGTTTTTT. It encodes CASSLASGRNTGELFF.

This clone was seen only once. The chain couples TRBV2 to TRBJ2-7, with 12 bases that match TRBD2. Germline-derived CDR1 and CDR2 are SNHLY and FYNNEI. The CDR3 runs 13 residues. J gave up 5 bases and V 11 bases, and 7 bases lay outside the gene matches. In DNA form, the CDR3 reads TGTGCCGGAAGACTAGCGGGAGATAACGAGCAGTACTTC. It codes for CAGRLAGDNEQYF.

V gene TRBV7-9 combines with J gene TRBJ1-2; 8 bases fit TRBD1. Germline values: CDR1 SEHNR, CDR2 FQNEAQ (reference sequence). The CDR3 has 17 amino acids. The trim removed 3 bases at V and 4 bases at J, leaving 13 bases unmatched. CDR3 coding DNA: TGTGCCAGCAGCTTTTGGGTCGGGACAGGTGTTTTCTATGGCTACACCTTC. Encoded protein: CASSFWVGTGVFYGYTF. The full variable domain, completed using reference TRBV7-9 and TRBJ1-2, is DTGVSQNPRHKITKRGQNVTFRCDPISEHNRLYWYRQTLGQGPEFLTYFQNEAQLEKSRLLSDRFSAERPKGSFSTLEIQRTEQGDSAMYLCASSFWVGTGVFYGYTFGSGTRLTVV.

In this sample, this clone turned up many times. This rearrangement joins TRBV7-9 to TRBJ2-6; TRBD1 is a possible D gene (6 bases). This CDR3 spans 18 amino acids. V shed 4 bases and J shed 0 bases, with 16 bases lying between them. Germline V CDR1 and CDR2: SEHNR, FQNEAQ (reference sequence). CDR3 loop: CASSWPGQGLSGANVLTF. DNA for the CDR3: TGTGCCAGCAGCTGGCCGGGACAAGGACTCTCTGGGGCCAACGTCCTGACTTTC.

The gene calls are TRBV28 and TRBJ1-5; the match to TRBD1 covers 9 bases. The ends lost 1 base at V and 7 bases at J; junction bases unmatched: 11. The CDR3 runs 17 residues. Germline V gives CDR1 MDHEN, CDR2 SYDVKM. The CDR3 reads CASSLFTGQGMWQPQHF. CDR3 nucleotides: TGTGCCAGCAGTTTATTTACGGGACAGGGAATGTGGCAGCCCCAGCATTTT.

CDR3 DNA sequence: TGTGCCAGCTCACAACAGGGGGGCGAGCAGTACTTC. Translation: CASSQQGGEQYF. The chain uses TRBV18 and TRBJ2-7, with 8 nucleotides matching TRBD1. The CDR3 extends over 12 amino acids. V lost 4 bases, J lost 6 bases, and 2 bases stayed unmatched. Germline V CDR1 and CDR2: KGHSH, LQKENI.

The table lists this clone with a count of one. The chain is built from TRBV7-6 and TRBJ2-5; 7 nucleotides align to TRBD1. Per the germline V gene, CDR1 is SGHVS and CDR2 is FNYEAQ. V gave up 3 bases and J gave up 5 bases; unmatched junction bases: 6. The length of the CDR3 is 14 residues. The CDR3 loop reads CASSLTGLGETQYF. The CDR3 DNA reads TGTGCCAGCAGCTTGACAGGGCTGGGGGAGACCCAGTACTTC.

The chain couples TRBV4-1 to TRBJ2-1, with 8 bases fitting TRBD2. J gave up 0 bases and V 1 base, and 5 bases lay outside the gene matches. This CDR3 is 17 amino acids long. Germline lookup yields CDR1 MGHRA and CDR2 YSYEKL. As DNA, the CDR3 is TGCGCCAGCAGCCAAGGGGTAACTAGCGGCTCCTACAATGAGCAGTTCTTC. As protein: CASSQGVTSGSYNEQFF.

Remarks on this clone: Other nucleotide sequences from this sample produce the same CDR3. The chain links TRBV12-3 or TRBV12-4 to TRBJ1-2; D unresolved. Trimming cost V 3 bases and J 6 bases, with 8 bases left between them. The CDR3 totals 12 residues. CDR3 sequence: CASSFTGNGYTF. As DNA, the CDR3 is TGTGCCAGCAGTTTTACGGGGAATGGCTACACCTTC.

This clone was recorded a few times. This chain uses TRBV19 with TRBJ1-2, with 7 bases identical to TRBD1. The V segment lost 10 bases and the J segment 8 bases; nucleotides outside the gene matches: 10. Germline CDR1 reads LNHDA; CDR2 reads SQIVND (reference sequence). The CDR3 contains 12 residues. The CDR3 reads CATSHDRVGYTF. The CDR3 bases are TGTGCCACCAGTCATGACAGGGTGGGCTACACCTTC. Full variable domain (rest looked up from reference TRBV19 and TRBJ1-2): DGGITQSPKYLFRKEGQNVTLSCEQNLNHDAMYWYRQDPGQGLRLIYYSQIVNDFQKGDIAEGYSVSREKKESFPLTVTSAQKNPTAFYLCATSHDRVGYTFGSGTRLTVV.

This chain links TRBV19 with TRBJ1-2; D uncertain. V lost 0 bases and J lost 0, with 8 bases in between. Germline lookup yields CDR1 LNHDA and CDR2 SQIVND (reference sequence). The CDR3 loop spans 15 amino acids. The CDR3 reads CASSIEAVTNYGYTF. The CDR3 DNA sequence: TGTGCCAGTAGTATAGAAGCGGTCACTAACTATGGCTACACCTTC. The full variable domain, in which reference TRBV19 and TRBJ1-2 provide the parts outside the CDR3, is DGGITQSPKYLFRKEGQNVTLSCEQNLNHDAMYWYRQDPGQGLRLIYYSQIVNDFQKGDIAEGYSVSREKKESFPLTVTSAQKNPTAFYLCASSIEAVTNYGYTFGSGTRLTVV.

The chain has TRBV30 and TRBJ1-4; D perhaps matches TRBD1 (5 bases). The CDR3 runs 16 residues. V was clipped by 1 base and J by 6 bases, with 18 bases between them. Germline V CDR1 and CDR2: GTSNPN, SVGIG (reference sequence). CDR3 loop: CAWSGHKLGGDEKLFF. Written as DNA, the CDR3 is TGTGCCTGGAGTGGACACAAACTGGGGGGGGATGAAAAACTGTTTTTT.

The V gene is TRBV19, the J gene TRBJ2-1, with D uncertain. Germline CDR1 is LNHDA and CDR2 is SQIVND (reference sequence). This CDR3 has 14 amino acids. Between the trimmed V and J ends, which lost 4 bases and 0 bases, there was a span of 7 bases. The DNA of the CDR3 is TGTGCCAGTAGTAGCGCTAGCTCCTACAATGAGCAGTTCTTC. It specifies CASSSASSYNEQFF.

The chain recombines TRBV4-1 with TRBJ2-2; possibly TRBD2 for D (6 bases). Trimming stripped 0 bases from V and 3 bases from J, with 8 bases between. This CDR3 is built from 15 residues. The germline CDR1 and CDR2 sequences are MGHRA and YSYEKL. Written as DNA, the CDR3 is TGCGCCAGCAGCCAAGACCCGGGGGACACCGGGGAGCTGTTTTTT. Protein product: CASSQDPGDTGELFF.

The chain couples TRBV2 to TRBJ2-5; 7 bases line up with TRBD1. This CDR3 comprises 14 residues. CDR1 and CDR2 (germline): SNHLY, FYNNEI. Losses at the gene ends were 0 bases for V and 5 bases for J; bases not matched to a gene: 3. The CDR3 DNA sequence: TGTGCCAGCAGTGAAGCAGGCAGGGGGGAGACCCAGTACTTC. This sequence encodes CASSEAGRGETQYF.

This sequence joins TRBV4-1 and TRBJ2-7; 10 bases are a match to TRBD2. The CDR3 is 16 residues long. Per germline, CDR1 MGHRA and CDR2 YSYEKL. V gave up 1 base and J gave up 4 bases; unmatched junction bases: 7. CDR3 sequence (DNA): TGCGCCAGCAGCCAAGTCGCTAGCGGGAGCGGTTACGAGCAGTACTTC. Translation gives CASSQVASGSGYEQYF.

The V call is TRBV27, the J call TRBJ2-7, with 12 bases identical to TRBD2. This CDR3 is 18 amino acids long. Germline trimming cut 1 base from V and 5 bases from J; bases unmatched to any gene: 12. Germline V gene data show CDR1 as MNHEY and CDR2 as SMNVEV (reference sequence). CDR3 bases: TGTGCCAGCAGTTTATTGGGACTAGCGGGCGATACACCCCACGAGCAGTACTTC. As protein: CASSLLGLAGDTPHEQYF.

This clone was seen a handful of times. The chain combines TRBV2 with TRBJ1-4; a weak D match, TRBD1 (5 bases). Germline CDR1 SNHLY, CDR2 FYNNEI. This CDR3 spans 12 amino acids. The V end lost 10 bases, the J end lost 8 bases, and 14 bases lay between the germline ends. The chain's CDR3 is CATGQSEEKLFF. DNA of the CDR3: TGTGCCACAGGGCAGTCTGAGGAAAAACTGTTTTTT. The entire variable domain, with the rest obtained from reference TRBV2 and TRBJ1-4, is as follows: EPEVTQTPSHQVTQMGQEVILRCVPISNHLYFYWYRQILGQKVEFLVSFYNNEISEKSEIFDDQFSVERPDGSNFTLKIRSTKLEDSAMYFCATGQSEEKLFFGSGTQLSVL.

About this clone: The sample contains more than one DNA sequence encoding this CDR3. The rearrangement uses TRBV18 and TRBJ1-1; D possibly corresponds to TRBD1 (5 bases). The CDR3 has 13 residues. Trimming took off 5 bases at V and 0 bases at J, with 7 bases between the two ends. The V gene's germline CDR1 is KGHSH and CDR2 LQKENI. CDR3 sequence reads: CASSRQMNTEAFF. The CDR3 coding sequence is TGTGCCAGCTCAAGACAGATGAACACTGAAGCTTTCTTT.

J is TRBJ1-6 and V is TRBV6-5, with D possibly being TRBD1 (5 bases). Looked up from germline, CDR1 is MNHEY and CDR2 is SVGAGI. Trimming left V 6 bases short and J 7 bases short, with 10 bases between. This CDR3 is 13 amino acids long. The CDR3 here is CASRQGNNSPLHF. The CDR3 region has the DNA TGTGCCAGCAGGCAGGGAAACAATTCACCCCTCCACTTT.